This TCR beta chain was identified during a study of CD4 T cell repertoires in COVID-19. The overall study: Relabeled CFSE-low cells, IL-2-expanded for approximately eleven days, met spikes from other coronaviruses. Findings and caveats of the study: Two or all three memory subsets shared several highly expanded SARS-CoV-2-reactive clonotypes.

The table came from immunoSEQ multiplex PCR; TCRdb's copy has only in-frame clones and leaves some out. The sample yields approximately 75,000 clones, about 83% seen once. This CDR3 is built from 15 residues. Germline assignment: CDR1 LNHDA and CDR2 SQIVND (reference sequence). V shed 2 bases and J shed 3 bases, with 11 bases lying between them. These patients had recovered from COVID-19 ranging mild to severe. In regard to this clone: The antigen is undetermined.

This chain links TRBV19 with TRBJ1-5; TRBD1 is a possible D gene (5 bases). Sample: CD4+ T cells from peripheral blood, taken after recovery from COVID-19. The sequence was collected from a human donor who had COVID-19. The CDR3 coding sequence is TGTGCCAGTAGTATAACGGGAGGGGCCAATCAGCCCCAGCATTTT. Its protein is CASSITGGANQPQHF.